This T cell receptor beta chain was recovered during a study of blood T cells in healthy people across ages. Alongside a J-beta primer mix, a sample-barcoded 5' primer served in a second PCR lasting about 7 to 12 cycles. TCRdb re-analysed the 5' RACE reads in MiXCR, keeping a single row per CDR3 protein. The table has about 1.4 million distinct CDR3 sequences, approximately 63% seen once; the top ten hold over 6.5%. Germline V gene sequence: CDR1 GTSNPN, CDR2 SVGIG (reference sequence). V lost 6 bases and J lost 1; bases outside the gene matches: 4. The CDR3 sequence is 14 residues long. What was sequenced was blood. This TCR came from a young man in good health. This rearrangement joins TRBV30 to TRBJ1-5; the match to TRBD1 covers 9 bases. The CDR3 loop reads CACLDRGSNQPQHF. CDR3 coding DNA: TGTGCCTGTCTGGACAGGGGAAGCAATCAGCCCCAGCATTTT.